Following are 5 T cell receptor beta chains from one sample sequenced in a study of blood T cell repertoires in COVID-19 (TCRdb year 2020). The method was the immunoSEQ multiplex PCR assay. The table was pulled from immuneACCESS by TCRdb, which kept in-frame rearrangements only. Such tables lose some clones; where checked, under half of the loss comes from unresolved V genes, and the rest has no known cause. The sample data list about 280,000 clones, and over 75% of these were observed just once. The ten largest clones add up to roughly 14% of the sample. The sequenced sample consisted of peripheral blood. Receptor source: a human donor in a cohort sampled during active COVID-19.

V usage is TRBV7-2 and J usage is TRBJ2-7; no firm D call. Germline CDR1 is SGHTA and CDR2 is FQGNSA. The CDR3 length is 15 residues. V lost 2 bases, J lost 0 bases, and 11 bases lay in between. CDR3 in DNA: TGTGCCAGCAGCTTACTGTCCTCCCTCTCCTACGAGCAGTACTTC. Its translation is CASSLLSSLSYEQYF.

The chain recombines TRBV5-4 with TRBJ2-3, with D tentatively TRBD2 (6 bases). The germline V and J ends were trimmed by 7 bases and 6 bases, with 12 bases remaining between them. There are 12 residues in the CDR3. The germline V gene has CDR1 SGHNT and CDR2 YYREEE (reference sequence). DNA for the CDR3: TGTGCCAGCGGAGGGCCGGAGGATACGCAGTATTTT. As protein: CASGGPEDTQYF.

V and J are TRBV6-6 and TRBJ2-1, with TRBD1 matching 7 bases. Germline lookup yields CDR1 MNHNY and CDR2 SVGAGI (reference sequence). The V segment lost 4 bases and the J segment 4 bases; nucleotides outside the gene matches: 4. This CDR3 is built from 14 residues. The CDR3 coding sequence is TGTGCCAGCAGTTGGGGGACAGCTTACAATGAGCAGTTCTTC. Encoded protein: CASSWGTAYNEQFF.

The chain combines TRBV30 with TRBJ2-7; 9 bases map to TRBD2. The germline V gene encodes CDR1 GTSNPN and CDR2 SVGIG (reference sequence). Trimming removed 0 bases from V and 4 bases from J; junction bases left unmatched: 4. This CDR3 comprises 14 residues. The CDR3 DNA sequence: TGTGCCTGGAGTGTAAGTAGCGGGAGTTACGAGCAGTACTTC. The encoded protein is CAWSVSSGSYEQYF.

The V and J genes are TRBV3-1 (or the pseudogene TRBV3-2) and TRBJ1-1; no definite D call. This CDR3 has 13 residues. Germline CDR1 and CDR2: LGHDT and YNNKEL (reference sequence). V lost 3 bases and J lost 10, with 15 bases in between. The CDR3 DNA reads as TGTGCCAGCAGCCAGGACTATACGGTTCGAGCTTTCTTT. Protein: CASSQDYTVRAFF.